These 32 T cell receptor beta chains were all obtained from the same sample, sequenced in a study of blood T cell repertoires in COVID-19. Sequenced by immunoSEQ multiplex PCR; TCRdb stores in-frame clones only, minus some. There are a few hundred thousand clones in the sample; about nine tenths occur only once, and more than 9% lies in the top ten. The sequenced sample was PBMCs or T cells enriched from blood (not recorded which). Receptors were obtained from a woman aged 18-29 years who had recovered from COVID-19.

The chain employs TRBV24-1 and TRBJ1-5; D gene uncertain. Germline V gives CDR1 KGHDR, CDR2 SFDVKD. Trimming removed 7 bases at V and 5 bases at J, with 8 bases between. The CDR3 runs 12 residues. DNA for the CDR3: TGTGCCACCAGCGTTGGAGATCAGCCCCAGCATTTT. The encoded protein is CATSVGDQPQHF.

The chain uses TRBV7-9 and TRBJ1-1; D is ambiguous. CDR1 SEHNR and CDR2 FQNEAQ come from the germline V gene (reference sequence). The CDR3 length is 12 residues. V lost 5 bases and J 6 bases, leaving 10 bases between the germline ends. DNA for the CDR3: TGTGCCAGCAGCCTCTCCCGGGCTGAAGCTTTCTTT. Protein product: CASSLSRAEAFF. Full variable domain (rest looked up from reference TRBV7-9 and TRBJ1-1): DTGVSQNPRHKITKRGQNVTFRCDPISEHNRLYWYRQTLGQGPEFLTYFQNEAQLEKSRLLSDRFSAERPKGSFSTLEIQRTEQGDSAMYLCASSLSRAEAFFGQGTRLTVV.

The chain has TRBV3-1 (or the pseudogene TRBV3-2) and TRBJ2-3; tentative D call: TRBD1 (6 bases). This CDR3 has 14 amino acids. V was clipped by 4 bases and J by 4 bases, with 12 bases between them. Looked up from germline, CDR1 is LGHDT and CDR2 is YNNKEL (reference sequence). The CDR3 reads CASSLLGAADTQYF. CDR3 DNA: TGTGCCAGCAGCCTTTTGGGGGCTGCAGATACGCAGTATTTT.

This chain connects TRBV19 to TRBJ2-7; D is undetermined. Germline CDR1 reads LNHDA; CDR2 reads SQIVND (reference sequence). The V gene lost 4 bases and the J gene lost 3 bases, with 7 bases spanning the gap. The CDR3 covers 12 residues. This chain's CDR3 is CASSKADYEQYF. The CDR3 DNA reads as TGTGCCAGTAGTAAGGCGGACTACGAGCAGTACTTC.

V usage is TRBV7-2 and J usage is TRBJ1-6, with 7 bases that match TRBD1. The V and J ends lost 6 bases and 6 bases, in that order; junction bases with no gene match: 5. The V gene's germline CDR1 is SGHTA and CDR2 FQGNSA. The CDR3 is 14 residues long. The CDR3 bases are TGTGCCAGCAGTCGACAGGGAAGTAATTCACCCCTCCACTTT. It translates to CASSRQGSNSPLHF.

The J gene is TRBJ1-2, the V gene TRBV10-3; 10 bases match TRBD1. J was trimmed by 6 bases and V by 3 bases; bases with no gene match: 7. The CDR3 spans 15 residues. Germline lookup yields CDR1 ENHRY and CDR2 SYGVKD. This CDR3 is CAISETDRGGDGYTF. The CDR3 region has the DNA TGTGCCATCAGTGAAACGGACAGGGGGGGAGATGGCTACACCTTC.

The V and J genes are TRBV19 and TRBJ1-4; 8 positions agree with TRBD1. CDR1 and CDR2 from the germline V gene are LNHDA and SQIVND (reference sequence). The CDR3 is 17 amino acids. The V gene end was trimmed by 7 bases and the J gene end by 7 bases; junction bases not matched to a gene: 17. For the CDR3, the DNA is TGTGCCAGTATCCCCGGGACAGGAGGTGTAGTCGGTGAAAAACTGTTTTTT. Its translation: CASIPGTGGVVGEKLFF.

This clone appeared a single time. The J gene is TRBJ2-3, the V gene TRBV3-1 (or the pseudogene TRBV3-2); 7 nucleotides match TRBD2. This CDR3 region has 14 residues. Per germline, CDR1 LGHDT and CDR2 YNNKEL (reference sequence). Trimming removed 2 bases from V and 11 bases from J; junction bases left unmatched: 10. In DNA, the CDR3 is TGTGCCAGCAGCCAACGCGGTGGGGTAGCGGGGCAGTATTTT. Protein: CASSQRGGVAGQYF.

The rearrangement uses TRBV7-6 and TRBJ1-3; no firm D call. Germline values: CDR1 SGHVS, CDR2 FNYEAQ. The V end lost 1 base, the J end lost 0 bases, and 4 bases lay between the germline ends. The CDR3 covers 14 residues. The CDR3 protein is CASSLGPSGNTIYF. CDR3 coding DNA: TGTGCCAGCAGCTTAGGGCCCTCTGGAAACACCATATATTTT.

The table lists this clone with a count of one. The chain uses TRBV5-1 and TRBJ1-6; the D gene is possibly TRBD1 (5 bases). Germline-derived CDR1 and CDR2 are SGHRS and YFSETQ. V lost 2 bases, J lost 9 bases, and 18 bases lay in between. This CDR3 is 16 amino acids long. The CDR3 loop is CASSLERAQGGSPLHF. The CDR3 DNA follows: TGCGCCAGCAGCTTAGAAAGGGCCCAGGGAGGTTCACCCCTCCACTTT.

The chain uses TRBV3-1 (or the pseudogene TRBV3-2) and TRBJ2-2, with D hard to call. This CDR3 contains 11 residues. CDR1 LGHDT and CDR2 YNNKEL come from the germline V gene (reference sequence). Trimming removed 8 bases at V and 6 bases at J, with 7 bases between. The DNA for the CDR3 is TGTGCCAGCTCCCATGCCGGGGAGCTGTTTTTT. Translation: CASSHAGELFF.

V gene TRBV5-1 combines with J gene TRBJ1-6, with D possibly TRBD1 on 5 matching bases. This CDR3 region has 16 residues. Trimming stripped 1 base from V and 10 bases from J, with 18 bases between. In germline, CDR1 is SGHRS, CDR2 YFSETQ. The CDR3 DNA reads as TGCGCCAGCAGCTTGTCGTCCGGGGGTCGGGACTCACCCCTCCACTTT. Translation: CASSLSSGGRDSPLHF. Variable domain in full (rest from reference TRBV5-1 and TRBJ1-6): KAGVTQTPRYLIKTRGQQVTLSCSPISGHRSVSWYQQTPGQGLQFLFEYFSETQRNKGNFPGRFSGRQFSNSRSEMNVSTLELGDSALYLCASSLSSGGRDSPLHFGNGTRLTVT.

Points on this clone: The same CDR3 also results from other DNA sequences found in this sample. The chain uses TRBV2 and TRBJ2-7; D gene ambiguous. This CDR3 region has 11 residues. Germline CDR1 SNHLY, CDR2 FYNNEI. Trimming cost V 8 bases and J 3 bases, with 8 bases left between them. As DNA, the CDR3 is TGTGCCAGCTCGGTCCTCTACGAGCAGTACTTC. Translating it yields CASSVLYEQYF.

About this clone itself: The sample contains more than one DNA sequence encoding this CDR3. The CDR3 region is CASSLQSTDTQYF. CDR3 nucleotide sequence: TGTGCCAGCAGCCTCCAGAGCACAGATACGCAGTATTTT. The V call is TRBV12-3 or TRBV12-4, the J call TRBJ2-3; no definite D call. Trimming removed 6 bases at V and 0 bases at J, with 7 bases between. CDR3 size: 13 residues.

The gene calls are TRBV21-1 and TRBJ1-6; the table calls TRBD1, which could not be checked here. TRBV21-1 is flagged as a pseudogene. This CDR3 has 14 amino acids. CDR3 DNA sequence: TGTGCCAGCATTCCGGACAGGGGAAATTCACCCCTCCACTTT. This gives the protein CASIPDRGNSPLHF.

This chain links TRBV25-1 with TRBJ1-1; maybe TRBD1 (6 bases). This CDR3 has 15 residues. Germline V gene lookup returns CDR1 MGHDK and CDR2 SYGVNS. The germline V and J ends were trimmed by 5 bases and 0 bases, with 13 bases remaining between them. The chain's CDR3 is CASSSGQLMNTEAFF. CDR3 sequence (DNA): TGTGCCAGCAGTTCCGGACAGCTTATGAACACTGAAGCTTTCTTT.

This clone showed up just once. This chain connects TRBV7-8 to TRBJ2-1, with 7 bases matching TRBD1. The CDR3 is made up of 18 amino acids. In germline, CDR1 is SGHVS, CDR2 FQNEAQ. Losses at the gene ends were 1 base for V and 2 bases for J; bases not matched to a gene: 11. DNA for the CDR3: TGTGCCAGCAGCTTAGATCAGAAACAGGGGCCCCCCTACAATGAGCAGTTCTTC. Encoded protein: CASSLDQKQGPPYNEQFF.

This clone came up a few times. The sample carries other DNA sequences with the same CDR3. V and J are TRBV5-1 and TRBJ1-1; D perhaps matches TRBD1 (5 bases). CDR1 and CDR2 (germline): SGHRS, YFSETQ. Trimming cost V 2 bases and J 1 base, with 6 bases left between them. The CDR3 runs 13 residues. CDR3 residues: CASSLTGNTEAFF. The CDR3 region has the DNA TGCGCCAGCAGCTTAACAGGGAACACTGAAGCTTTCTTT.

The rearrangement joins TRBV4-1 to TRBJ1-4; weak D call: TRBD1 (5 bases). Germline lookup yields CDR1 MGHRA and CDR2 YSYEKL. This CDR3 is built from 15 residues. With 5 bases removed from V and 4 bases from J, the gap between germline ends came to 14 bases. CDR3 sequence reads: CASSYGGGGNEKLFF. The CDR3 DNA reads as TGCGCCAGCAGCTACGGCGGGGGAGGTAATGAAAAACTGTTTTTT.

In DNA, the CDR3 is TGTGCCATCCTACAAACAGGGGGAGTCTATGGCTACACCTTC. This translates into CAILQTGGVYGYTF. The chain uses TRBV10-3 and TRBJ1-2; 8 bases are shared with TRBD1. CDR3 length equals 14 residues. The V gene's germline CDR1 is ENHRY and CDR2 SYGVKD. The V segment lost 8 bases and the J segment 4 bases; nucleotides outside the gene matches: 9.

The V call is TRBV2, the J call TRBJ1-2; D gene unclear. CDR1 SNHLY and CDR2 FYNNEI come from the germline V gene. The length of the CDR3 is 13 residues. Trimming pared 1 base from V and 7 bases from J, leaving 10 bases between. The CDR3 loop reads CASSEVGVLGYTF. The CDR3 DNA reads as TGTGCCAGCAGTGAAGTGGGCGTACTTGGCTACACCTTC.

The CDR3 here is CASSMGGSNTEAFF. CDR3 nucleotides: TGTGCCAGTAGTATGGGCGGGTCGAACACTGAAGCTTTCTTT. This chain links TRBV19 with TRBJ1-1; D remains ambiguous. V lost 3 bases and J 1 base, leaving 9 bases between the germline ends. The CDR3 loop spans 14 amino acids. Germline-derived CDR1 and CDR2 are LNHDA and SQIVND (reference sequence).

Remarks on this clone: A single base separates this from a much larger clone, so it may be a read error. The rearrangement uses TRBV5-6 and TRBJ2-7, with 7 bases lining up with TRBD1. V lost 4 bases, J lost 3 bases, and 1 base stayed unmatched. This CDR3 has 12 amino acids. Germline values: CDR1 SGHDT, CDR2 YYEEEE. CDR3 sequence reads: CASSGDSYEQYF. DNA for the CDR3: TGTGCCAGCAGCGGGGACAGCTACGAGCAGTACTTC.

The gene calls are TRBV24-1 and TRBJ2-7; 7 positions match TRBD2. The V gene end was trimmed by 9 bases and the J gene end by 6 bases; junction bases not matched to a gene: 7. The CDR3 length is 12 residues. Germline values: CDR1 KGHDR, CDR2 SFDVKD. In nucleotides, the CDR3 is TGTGCCACCTCCGCCGGGGGGTTCGAGCAGTACTTC. This codes for CATSAGGFEQYF.

The rearrangement links TRBV6-2 or TRBV6-3 to TRBJ2-2, with D uncertain. Germline CDR1 reads MNHEY; CDR2 reads SVGEGT. This CDR3 is built from 13 residues. V lost 6 bases and J 6 bases, leaving 11 bases between the germline ends. In DNA, the CDR3 is TGTGCCAGCAGCGGAGTAACGGCCGGGGAGCTGTTTTTT. Amino acid sequence: CASSGVTAGELFF.

This clone was seen just once. V is TRBV2 and J is TRBJ1-5; 7 bases map to TRBD1. V was clipped by 4 bases and J by 0 bases; unmatched bases: 12. The CDR3 has 18 residues. Germline V gene sequence: CDR1 SNHLY, CDR2 FYNNEI. DNA of the CDR3: TGTGCCAGCAGTGCCCAACTCGTACAGGGGAATAGCAATCAGCCCCAGCATTTT. It translates to CASSAQLVQGNSNQPQHF. The whole variable domain, remainder taken from reference TRBV2 and TRBJ1-5, is EPEVTQTPSHQVTQMGQEVILRCVPISNHLYFYWYRQILGQKVEFLVSFYNNEISEKSEIFDDQFSVERPDGSNFTLKIRSTKLEDSAMYFCASSAQLVQGNSNQPQHFGDGTRLSIL.

The rearrangement joins TRBV5-6 to TRBJ1-2; 9 nucleotides align to TRBD1. The CDR3 length is 15 residues. V lost 3 bases to trimming and J lost 8 bases; unmatched junction nucleotides: 11. Looked up from germline, CDR1 is SGHDT and CDR2 is YYEEEE. CDR3 bases: TGTGCCAGCAGCTCCATCGGACAGGGGCATGGGGGCTACACCTTC. Translating it yields CASSSIGQGHGGYTF.

This clone was seen only a few times. The chain uses TRBV19 and TRBJ1-1; perhaps TRBD1 as D (6 bases). The CDR3 runs to 11 residues. Germline V lookup: CDR1 LNHDA, CDR2 SQIVND (reference sequence). With 9 bases removed from V and 7 bases from J, the gap between germline ends came to 12 bases. The CDR3 coding sequence is TGTGCCAGCCTGACAGGATATGAAGCTTTCTTT. Protein sequence: CASLTGYEAFF.

V is TRBV7-3 and J is TRBJ2-5; D perhaps matches TRBD2 (6 bases). Germline CDR1 is SGHTA and CDR2 is FQGTGA. With 0 bases removed from V and 2 bases from J, the gap between germline ends came to 10 bases. The CDR3 is made up of 15 amino acids. CDR3 nucleotides: TGTGCCAGCAGCTTAACGGCGGGACTGCAAGAGACCCAGTACTTC. Translated, it gives CASSLTAGLQETQYF.

V and J are TRBV30 and TRBJ1-5; TRBD1 is a possible D gene (5 bases). The CDR3 is 13 residues long. CDR1 and CDR2 (germline): GTSNPN, SVGIG (reference sequence). V was clipped by 0 bases and J by 4 bases, with 7 bases between them. The CDR3 DNA reads TGTGCCTGGAGTGTACAGGCAAATCAGCCCCAGCATTTT. This translates into CAWSVQANQPQHF.

A single count supports this clone. The rearrangement uses TRBV3-1 (or the pseudogene TRBV3-2) and TRBJ2-1; TRBD2 might be the D (6 bases). The CDR3 loop spans 13 amino acids. V dropped 4 bases and J dropped 13 bases, with 17 bases sitting between them. Looked up from germline, CDR1 is LGHDT and CDR2 is YNNKEL (reference sequence). The CDR3 reads CASSPTASGEQFF. CDR3 coding DNA: TGTGCCAGCAGCCCGACGGCCTCGGGAGAACAGTTCTTC.

The rearrangement links TRBV21-1 to TRBJ2-1; TRBD2, the table's D call, lacks a check against the DNA. TRBV21-1 is a known pseudogene. The CDR3 runs 17 residues. The CDR3 is CASSLGGLAGRYNEQFF. CDR3 DNA: TGTGCCAGCAGCCTGGGAGGTCTAGCGGGACGATACAATGAGCAGTTCTTC.